The entry below gives a single TCR beta chain sequence along with its context. What it binds is not known. Germline V CDR1 and CDR2: SQVTM, ANQGSEA. Trimming took off 0 bases at V and 10 bases at J, with 16 bases between the two ends. This CDR3 contains 14 residues. These data originate in a study of cytomegalovirus exposure and HLA in healthy donors. Study-level findings and limits: Reports indicated that the classifier achieved high specificity and sensitivity in diagnosing cytomegalovirus status.

The PCR used 60 Vbeta and 13 Jbeta primers. Assay used: immunoSEQ multiplex PCR; TCRdb lists only in-frame clones, some missing. The data hold around 140,000 clones, with about four fifths observed a single time. Sequenced input: PBMCs. This TCR derives from a man aged 40-49 years in good health and CMV-seronegative. This chain connects TRBV29-1 to TRBJ2-4, with D perhaps matching TRBD1 (6 bases). The CDR3 reads CSVEERQERLIQYF. The CDR3, as DNA: TGCAGCGTTGAAGAACGACAGGAGCGTTTGATTCAGTACTTC.